These T cell receptor beta chains were read from a single sample in a study of T cells of healthy individuals. TCRdb redid the calling of the 5' RACE reads with MiXCR, one entry per CDR3 protein. Here the sample spans 85,000 to 100,000 distinct CDR3 sequences, around 17% being singletons. The receptors stem from a human donor in good health. The CDR3 runs from the conserved cysteine through the conserved F or W.

cdr3_length v_call cdr3_aa
13 TRBV5-1 CASSPGTRREQYF
12 TRBV12-3/TRBV12-4 CASRIYTGELFF
13 TRBV5-6 CASSLDGSYEQYF
14 TRBV5-1 CASSPQGSGEEAFF
14 TRBV6-2/TRBV6-3 CASSVTGRLGEQYF
17 TRBV20-1 CSAIRPSGRGSTDTQYF
16 TRBV7-2 CASSFGGLPAGNEQFF
15 TRBV12-3/TRBV12-4 CASSLRTSGSNEQFF
14 TRBV5-1 CASSLMWSYNEQFF
13 TRBV12-3/TRBV12-4 CASSLTSRYGYTF
19 TRBV4-1 CASSQDRNRFGLGYWEAFF
15 TRBV6-2/TRBV6-3 CASSPGGRDTGELFF
16 TRBV7-3 CASSSETSGSTDTQYF
15 TRBV20-1 CSASRPGGPTRSGFF